A selection of T cell receptor beta chains follows, all from one sample in a study of cytomegalovirus exposure and HLA in healthy donors. Data came from immunoSEQ multiplex PCR; TCRdb stores just in-frame clones and leaves some out. The table includes 210,000 or so clones, 70% to 85% detected once. The material sequenced was PBMCs. All receptors derive from a woman aged 55-70 years in good health and CMV-seropositive. The CDR3 runs from the conserved cysteine through the conserved F or W. Fields, in order: V gene, clone size, CDR3 protein. Rows may omit the clone size; those that give it use once, few, many or a size class.

v_gene: TRBV14; abundance: .; CDR3aa: CASSRGTYNSPLHF
v_gene: TRBV21-1; abundance: .; CDR3aa: CASPLRDSRSNQPQHF
v_gene: TRBV6-1; abundance: .; CDR3aa: CASSDSLAGGLETQYF
v_gene: TRBV5-5; abundance: .; CDR3aa: CASSTGLGAPDTQYF
v_gene: TRBV9; abundance: .; CDR3aa: CASSFRDSTDTQYF
v_gene: TRBV16; abundance: .; CDR3aa: CASSLRDSGNTIYF
v_gene: TRBV6-5; abundance: .; CDR3aa: CASSSTVTNEKLFF
v_gene: TRBV9; abundance: .; CDR3aa: CASLILAPSNPPSTDTQYF
v_gene: TRBV14; abundance: .; CDR3aa: CASSHEGNRGYTF
v_gene: TRBV4-3; abundance: .; CDR3aa: CASSRGVTNTGELFF
v_gene: TRBV27; abundance: .; CDR3aa: CASSLRGARAPLHF
v_gene: TRBV13; abundance: .; CDR3aa: CASSLGTGGLGYTF
v_gene: TRBV7-9; abundance: .; CDR3aa: CASSLRGRRDSPLHF
v_gene: TRBV19; abundance: .; CDR3aa: CASSIVLGIQYF
v_gene: TRBV10-3; abundance: .; CDR3aa: CAISERGSSGGNEQFF
v_gene: TRBV5-1; abundance: once; CDR3aa: CASSSGQSTDTQYF
v_gene: TRBV30; abundance: .; CDR3aa: CAWSSDGTGVGTGELFF
v_gene: TRBV5-4; abundance: .; CDR3aa: CASSWTGGRGGPYEQYF
v_gene: TRBV5-1; abundance: .; CDR3aa: CASSYYGSGTRAEQFF
v_gene: TRBV27; abundance: .; CDR3aa: CASSLWAGGEQETQYF
v_gene: TRBV2; abundance: few; CDR3aa: CASRPEGAGNTEAFF
v_gene: TRBV19; abundance: .; CDR3aa: CASNDGGGTYEQYF
v_gene: TRBV29-1; abundance: .; CDR3aa: CSARPRGGNEKLFF
v_gene: TRBV7-2; abundance: .; CDR3aa: CASSSGADQPQHF
v_gene: TRBV9; abundance: .; CDR3aa: CASSVVGGTGELFF
v_gene: TRBV4-1; abundance: .; CDR3aa: CASSHRLDSGSYEQYF
v_gene: TRBV28; abundance: .; CDR3aa: CASSLMLATQYF
v_gene: TRBV9; abundance: .; CDR3aa: CASSDSGVANNEQFF
v_gene: TRBV6-1; abundance: .; CDR3aa: CASSWSGSSYNEQFF
v_gene: TRBV5-1; abundance: .; CDR3aa: CASRGGTGRYGYTF
v_gene: TRBV5-4; abundance: .; CDR3aa: CASRSTGGAGNTEAFF
v_gene: TRBV18; abundance: .; CDR3aa: CASSPTGGQASYGYTF
v_gene: TRBV5-1; abundance: few; CDR3aa: CASSLAGGTGGRETQYF
v_gene: TRBV7-8; abundance: .; CDR3aa: CASSLGGGSYNEQFF
v_gene: TRBV15; abundance: once; CDR3aa: CATSRDLDGSFADTQYF
v_gene: TRBV5-4; abundance: .; CDR3aa: CASSSKRDRSSYEQYF
v_gene: TRBV19; abundance: few; CDR3aa: CASSLEQYSNQPQHF
v_gene: TRBV6-1; abundance: .; CDR3aa: CASSEVGKSNQPQHF
v_gene: TRBV5-6; abundance: .; CDR3aa: CASSLSSGQGIDTQYF
v_gene: TRBV29-1; abundance: few; CDR3aa: CSVVPGQGAGGNQPQHF
v_gene: TRBV27; abundance: .; CDR3aa: CASSSSSGGFYNEQFF
v_gene: TRBV2; abundance: .; CDR3aa: CASSIRQGARGYTF
v_gene: TRBV7-9; abundance: few; CDR3aa: CASSSLSGYYGYTF
v_gene: TRBV7-2; abundance: few; CDR3aa: CASSLQGRRGRNSPLHF
v_gene: TRBV10-3; abundance: .; CDR3aa: CAISDQGGMAEAFF
v_gene: TRBV14; abundance: .; CDR3aa: CASSQVAGNTEAFF
v_gene: TRBV5-1; abundance: .; CDR3aa: CASSPGTATNEKLFF
v_gene: TRBV7-9; abundance: .; CDR3aa: CSSSPTTYEQYF
v_gene: TRBV5-1; abundance: few; CDR3aa: CASSATRTGVGYTF
v_gene: TRBV29-1; abundance: .; CDR3aa: CSVERRVNEQFF
v_gene: TRBV9; abundance: .; CDR3aa: CASSAQGVSDTQYF
v_gene: TRBV6-1; abundance: once; CDR3aa: CASSERAKNIQYF
v_gene: TRBV6-1; abundance: .; CDR3aa: CASSKRQGIGETQYF
v_gene: TRBV27; abundance: .; CDR3aa: CASSFYRGHEQYF
v_gene: TRBV2; abundance: .; CDR3aa: CASSGQGPTNYGYTF
v_gene: TRBV5-6; abundance: few; CDR3aa: CASSLEEYGYTF
v_gene: TRBV7-8; abundance: .; CDR3aa: CASSLQGPPGEQYF